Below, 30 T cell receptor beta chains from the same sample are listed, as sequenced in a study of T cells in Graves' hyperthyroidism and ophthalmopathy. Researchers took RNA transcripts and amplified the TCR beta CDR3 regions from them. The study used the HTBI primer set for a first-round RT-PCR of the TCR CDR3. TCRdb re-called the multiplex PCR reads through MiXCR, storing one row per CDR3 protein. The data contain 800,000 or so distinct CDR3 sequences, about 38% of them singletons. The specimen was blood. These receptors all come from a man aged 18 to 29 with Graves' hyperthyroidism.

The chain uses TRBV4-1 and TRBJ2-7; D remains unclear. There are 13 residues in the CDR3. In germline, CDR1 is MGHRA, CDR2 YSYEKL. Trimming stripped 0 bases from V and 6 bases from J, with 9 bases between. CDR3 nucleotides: TGCGCCAGCAGCCAAGAATTGAATGGCGAGCAGTACTTC. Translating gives CASSQELNGEQYF.

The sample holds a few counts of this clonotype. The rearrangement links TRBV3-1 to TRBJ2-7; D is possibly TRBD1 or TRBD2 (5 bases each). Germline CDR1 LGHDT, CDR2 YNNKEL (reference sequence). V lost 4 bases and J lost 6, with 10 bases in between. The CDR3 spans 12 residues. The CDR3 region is CASSRHGAEQYF. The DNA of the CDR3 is TGTGCCAGCAGCCGCCACGGGGCCGAGCAGTACTTC.

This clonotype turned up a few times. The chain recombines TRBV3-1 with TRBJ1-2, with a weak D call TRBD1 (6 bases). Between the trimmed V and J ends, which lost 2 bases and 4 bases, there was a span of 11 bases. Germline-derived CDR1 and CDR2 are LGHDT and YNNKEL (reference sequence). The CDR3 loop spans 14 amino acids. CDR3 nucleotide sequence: TGTGCCAGCAGCCAAAGGGGGGACGGCTATGGCTACACCTTC. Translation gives CASSQRGDGYGYTF.

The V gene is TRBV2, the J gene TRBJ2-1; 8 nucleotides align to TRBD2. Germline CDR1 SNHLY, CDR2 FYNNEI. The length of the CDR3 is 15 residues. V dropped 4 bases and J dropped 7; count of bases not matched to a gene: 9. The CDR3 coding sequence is TGTGCCAGCAGTGCAGCGGGAGTTAAGGGGAATGAGCAGTTCTTC. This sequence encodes CASSAAGVKGNEQFF.

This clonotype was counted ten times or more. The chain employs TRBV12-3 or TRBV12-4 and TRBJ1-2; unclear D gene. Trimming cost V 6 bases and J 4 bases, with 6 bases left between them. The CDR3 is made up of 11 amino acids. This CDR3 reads CASRTPYGYTF. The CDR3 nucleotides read TGTGCCAGCAGAACACCCTATGGCTACACCTTC.

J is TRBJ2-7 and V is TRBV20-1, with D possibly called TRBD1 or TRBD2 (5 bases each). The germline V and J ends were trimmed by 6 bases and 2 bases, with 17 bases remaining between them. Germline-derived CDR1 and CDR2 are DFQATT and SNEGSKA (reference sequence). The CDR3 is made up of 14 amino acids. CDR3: CSASRGAGAYEQYF. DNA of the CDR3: TGCAGTGCCTCGAGAGGGGCCGGTGCCTACGAGCAGTACTTC.

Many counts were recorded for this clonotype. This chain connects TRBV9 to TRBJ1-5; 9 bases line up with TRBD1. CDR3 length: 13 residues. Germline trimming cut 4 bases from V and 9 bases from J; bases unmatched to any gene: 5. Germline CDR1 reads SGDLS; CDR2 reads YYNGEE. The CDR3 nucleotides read TGTGCCAGCAGCCAGACAGGGGGTCCGCCCCAGCATTTT. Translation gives CASSQTGGPPQHF.

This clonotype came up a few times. CDR3 in DNA: TGTGCCAGCAGACTTGGGACTAGCGGGCCACTCGAGCAGTACTTC. It specifies CASRLGTSGPLEQYF. This chain connects TRBV7-9 to TRBJ2-7; TRBD2 matches at 12 bases. This CDR3 contains 15 residues. The germline V gene encodes CDR1 SEHNR and CDR2 FQNEAQ (reference sequence). The V gene end was trimmed by 6 bases and the J gene end by 6 bases; junction bases not matched to a gene: 9.

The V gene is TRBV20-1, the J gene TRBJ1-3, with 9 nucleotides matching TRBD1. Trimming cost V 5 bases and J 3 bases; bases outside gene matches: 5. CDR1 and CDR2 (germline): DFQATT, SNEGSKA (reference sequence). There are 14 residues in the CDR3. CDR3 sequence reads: CSARTGEFGNTIYF. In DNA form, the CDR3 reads TGCAGTGCTCGGACAGGGGAATTTGGAAACACCATATATTTT.

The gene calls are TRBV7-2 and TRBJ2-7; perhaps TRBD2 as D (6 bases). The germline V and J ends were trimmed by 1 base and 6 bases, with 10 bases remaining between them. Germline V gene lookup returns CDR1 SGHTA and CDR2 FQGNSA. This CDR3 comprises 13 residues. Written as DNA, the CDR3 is TGTGCCAGCAGCTTAGGGGGACTGAGCGAGCAGTACTTC. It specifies CASSLGGLSEQYF.

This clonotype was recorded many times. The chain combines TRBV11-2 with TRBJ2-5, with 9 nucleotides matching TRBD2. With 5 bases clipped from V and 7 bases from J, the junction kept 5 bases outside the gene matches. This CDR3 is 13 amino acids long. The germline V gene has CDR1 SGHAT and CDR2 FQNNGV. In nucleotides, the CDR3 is TGTGCCAGCAGCCCTAGCGGGGTCCGGACCCAGTACTTC. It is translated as CASSPSGVRTQYF.

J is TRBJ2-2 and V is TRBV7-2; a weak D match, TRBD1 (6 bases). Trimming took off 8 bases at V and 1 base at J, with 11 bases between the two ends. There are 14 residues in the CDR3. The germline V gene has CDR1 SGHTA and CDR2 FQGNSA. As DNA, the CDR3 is TGTGCCAGCCAGACAGGAGTGAACACCGGGGAGCTGTTTTTT. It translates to CASQTGVNTGELFF.

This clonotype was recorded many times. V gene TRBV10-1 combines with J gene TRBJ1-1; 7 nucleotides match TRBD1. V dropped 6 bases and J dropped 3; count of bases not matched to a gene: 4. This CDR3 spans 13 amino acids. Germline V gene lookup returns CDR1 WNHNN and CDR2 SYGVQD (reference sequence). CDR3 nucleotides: TGCGCCAGCAGCCGGGACAGATACACTGAAGCTTTCTTT. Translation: CASSRDRYTEAFF.

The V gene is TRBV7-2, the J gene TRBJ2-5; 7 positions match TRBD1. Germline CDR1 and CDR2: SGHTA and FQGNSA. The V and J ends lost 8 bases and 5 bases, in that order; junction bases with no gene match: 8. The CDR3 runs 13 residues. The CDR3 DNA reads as TGTGCCAGCGGCCAGACAGGGTGGGAGACCCAGTACTTC. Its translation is CASGQTGWETQYF.

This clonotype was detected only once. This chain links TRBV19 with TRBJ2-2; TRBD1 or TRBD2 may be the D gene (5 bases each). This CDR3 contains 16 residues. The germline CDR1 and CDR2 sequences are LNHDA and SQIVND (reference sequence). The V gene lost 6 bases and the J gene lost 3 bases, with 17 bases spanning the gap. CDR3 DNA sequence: TGTGCCAGTAGCCGGGACCCTGACGGGGACACCGGGGAGCTGTTTTTT. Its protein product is CASSRDPDGDTGELFF.

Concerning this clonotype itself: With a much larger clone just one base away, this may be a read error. CDR3 nucleotides: TGTGCCATCAGTGATGCAGGGGCGTCCCTTAGCACCGGGGAGCTGTTTTTT. It translates to CAISDAGASLSTGELFF. This rearrangement joins TRBV10-3 to TRBJ2-2; TRBD1 might be the D (6 bases). V dropped 3 bases and J dropped 4 bases, with 18 bases sitting between them. This CDR3 has 17 amino acids. Germline values: CDR1 ENHRY, CDR2 SYGVKD.

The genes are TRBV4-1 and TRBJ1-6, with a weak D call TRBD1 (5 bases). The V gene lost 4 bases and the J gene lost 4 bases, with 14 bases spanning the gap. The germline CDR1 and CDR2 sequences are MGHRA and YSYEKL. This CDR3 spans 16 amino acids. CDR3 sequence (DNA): TGCGCCAGCAGCCCCCACGTTTGGGGGTATAATTCACCCCTCCACTTT. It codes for CASSPHVWGYNSPLHF.

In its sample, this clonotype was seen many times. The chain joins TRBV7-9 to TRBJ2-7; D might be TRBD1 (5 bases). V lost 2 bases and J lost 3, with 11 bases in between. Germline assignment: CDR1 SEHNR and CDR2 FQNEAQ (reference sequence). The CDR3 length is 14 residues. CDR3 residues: CASSLQGRDYEQYF. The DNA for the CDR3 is TGTGCCAGCAGCTTACAAGGCAGGGACTACGAGCAGTACTTC.

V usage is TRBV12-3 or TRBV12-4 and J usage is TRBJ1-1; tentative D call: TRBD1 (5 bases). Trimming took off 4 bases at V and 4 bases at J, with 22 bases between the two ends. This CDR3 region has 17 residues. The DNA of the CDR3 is TGTGCCAGCAGTTCCCCCGGGACCGCGGGGATCGGCACTGAAGCTTTCTTT. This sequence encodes CASSSPGTAGIGTEAFF.

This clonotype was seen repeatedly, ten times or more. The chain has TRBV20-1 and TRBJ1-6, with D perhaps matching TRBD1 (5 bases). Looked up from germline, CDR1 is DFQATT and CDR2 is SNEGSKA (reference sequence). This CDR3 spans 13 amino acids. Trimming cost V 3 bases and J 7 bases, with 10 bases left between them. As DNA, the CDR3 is TGCAGTGCTAGGGGGGGTCGCAATTCACCCCTCCACTTT. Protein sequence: CSARGGRNSPLHF.

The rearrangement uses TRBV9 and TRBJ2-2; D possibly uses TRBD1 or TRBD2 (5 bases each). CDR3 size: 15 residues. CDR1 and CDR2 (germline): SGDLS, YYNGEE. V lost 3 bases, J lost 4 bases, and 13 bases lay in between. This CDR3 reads CASSGLGPATGELFF. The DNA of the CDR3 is TGTGCCAGCAGCGGATTGGGACCTGCCACCGGGGAGCTGTTTTTT.

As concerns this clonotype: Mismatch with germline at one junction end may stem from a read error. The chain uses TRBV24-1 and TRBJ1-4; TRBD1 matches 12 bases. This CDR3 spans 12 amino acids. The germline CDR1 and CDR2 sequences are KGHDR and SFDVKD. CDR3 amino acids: CATSDSRDRGLF. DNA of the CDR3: TGTGCCACCAGTGATTCTCGGGACAGGGGGCTGTTT.

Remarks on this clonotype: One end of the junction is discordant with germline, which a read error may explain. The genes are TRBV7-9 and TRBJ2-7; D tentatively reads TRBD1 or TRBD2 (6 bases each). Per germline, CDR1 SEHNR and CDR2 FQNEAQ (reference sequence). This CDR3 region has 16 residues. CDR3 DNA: TGCGCCAGCAGCCAAGAGGTCGGAGGGGGGAACTACGAGCAGTACTTC. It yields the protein CASSQEVGGGNYEQYF.

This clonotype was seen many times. The CDR3 reads CATSRDEEFLVRGYTF. The DNA of the CDR3 is TGTGCCACCAGCAGAGATGAGGAGTTCCTAGTGCGGGGCTACACCTTC. This chain links TRBV15 with TRBJ1-2; D ambiguous. Germline-derived CDR1 and CDR2 are LNHNV and YYDKDF (reference sequence). The length of the CDR3 is 16 residues. V lost 0 bases and J lost 8, with 19 bases in between.

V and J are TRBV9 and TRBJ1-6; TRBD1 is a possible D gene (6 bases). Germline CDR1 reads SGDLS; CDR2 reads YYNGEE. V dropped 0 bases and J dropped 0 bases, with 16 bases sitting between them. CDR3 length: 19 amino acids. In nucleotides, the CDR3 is TGTGCCAGCAGCGTAGACGGGGGACACAAGTTCTCCTATAATTCACCCCTCCACTTT. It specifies CASSVDGGHKFSYNSPLHF.

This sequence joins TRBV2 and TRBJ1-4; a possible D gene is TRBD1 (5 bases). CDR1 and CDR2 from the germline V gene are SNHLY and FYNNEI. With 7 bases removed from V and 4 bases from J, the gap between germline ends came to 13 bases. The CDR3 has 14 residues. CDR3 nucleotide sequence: TGTGCCAGCACTCCTGGGACGGATAATGAAAAACTGTTTTTT. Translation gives CASTPGTDNEKLFF.

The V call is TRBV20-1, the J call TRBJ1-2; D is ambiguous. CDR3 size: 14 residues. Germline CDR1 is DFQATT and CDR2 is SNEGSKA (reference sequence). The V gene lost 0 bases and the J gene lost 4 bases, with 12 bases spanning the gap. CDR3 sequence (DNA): TGCAGTGCTAGAGATCGCGACGGACTCTATGGCTACACCTTC. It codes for CSARDRDGLYGYTF.

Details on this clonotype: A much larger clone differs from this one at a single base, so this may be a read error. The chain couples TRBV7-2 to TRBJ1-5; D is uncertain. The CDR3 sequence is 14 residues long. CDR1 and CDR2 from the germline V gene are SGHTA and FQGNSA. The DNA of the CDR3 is TGTGCCCGCAGCTTCTCGGTCAGCAATCAGCCCCAGCATTTT. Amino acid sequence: CARSFSVSNQPQHF.

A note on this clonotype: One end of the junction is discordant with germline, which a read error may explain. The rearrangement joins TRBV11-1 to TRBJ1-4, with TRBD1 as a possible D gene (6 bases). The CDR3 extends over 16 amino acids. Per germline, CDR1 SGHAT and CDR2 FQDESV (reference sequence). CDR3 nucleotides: TGTGCCAGCAGCCCCCGCCGAGGGGACAAAGATGAAAAACTGGTTTTT. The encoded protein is CASSPRRGDKDEKLVF.

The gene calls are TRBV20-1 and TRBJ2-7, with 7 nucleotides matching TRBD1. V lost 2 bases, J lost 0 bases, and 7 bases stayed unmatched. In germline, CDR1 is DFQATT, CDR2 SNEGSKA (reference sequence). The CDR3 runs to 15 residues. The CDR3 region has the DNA TGCAGTGCTAGACCACGGGACAGATACTCCTACGAGCAGTACTTC. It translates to CSARPRDRYSYEQYF.